This T cell receptor beta chain was sequenced during a study of blood T cell repertoires in COVID-19. About the research overall: Samples came from the United States, Italy and Spain, spanning acute and convalescent COVID-19.

V gave up 2 bases and J gave up 1 base, with 5 bases separating them. The CDR3 spans 13 residues. From germline, CDR1 is MNHNY and CDR2 SVGAGI (reference sequence). Original analysis: For nucleated cells, counts were estimated from reference gene primer amplification. Only in-frame clones appear in the TCRdb table, and some are missing; sequencing was by immunoSEQ multiplex PCR. The DNA gave D and trimming, while V, J and clone size come from that table. The sample includes some 230,000 clones, 83% of them seen just once. The V call is TRBV6-6, the J call TRBJ1-1; D is uncertain. Source material: peripheral blood. The TCR comes from a woman in her fifties or sixties with acute or convalescent COVID-19. The CDR3 region has the DNA TGTGCCAGCAGTTACGCCGGGAACACTGAAGCTTTCTTT. It translates to CASSYAGNTEAFF.